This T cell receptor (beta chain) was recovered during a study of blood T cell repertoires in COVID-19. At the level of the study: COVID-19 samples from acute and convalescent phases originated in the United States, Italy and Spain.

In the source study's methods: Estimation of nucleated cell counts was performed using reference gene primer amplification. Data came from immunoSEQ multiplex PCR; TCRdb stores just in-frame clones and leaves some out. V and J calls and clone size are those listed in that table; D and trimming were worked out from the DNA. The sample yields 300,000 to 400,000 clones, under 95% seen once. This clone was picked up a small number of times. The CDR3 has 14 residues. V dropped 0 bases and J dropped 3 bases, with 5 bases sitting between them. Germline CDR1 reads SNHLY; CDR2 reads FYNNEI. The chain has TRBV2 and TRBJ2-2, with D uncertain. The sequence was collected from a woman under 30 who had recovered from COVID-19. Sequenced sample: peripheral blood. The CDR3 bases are TGTGCCAGCAGTGAAGCGGCGGACACCGGGGAGCTGTTTTTT. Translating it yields CASSEAADTGELFF.